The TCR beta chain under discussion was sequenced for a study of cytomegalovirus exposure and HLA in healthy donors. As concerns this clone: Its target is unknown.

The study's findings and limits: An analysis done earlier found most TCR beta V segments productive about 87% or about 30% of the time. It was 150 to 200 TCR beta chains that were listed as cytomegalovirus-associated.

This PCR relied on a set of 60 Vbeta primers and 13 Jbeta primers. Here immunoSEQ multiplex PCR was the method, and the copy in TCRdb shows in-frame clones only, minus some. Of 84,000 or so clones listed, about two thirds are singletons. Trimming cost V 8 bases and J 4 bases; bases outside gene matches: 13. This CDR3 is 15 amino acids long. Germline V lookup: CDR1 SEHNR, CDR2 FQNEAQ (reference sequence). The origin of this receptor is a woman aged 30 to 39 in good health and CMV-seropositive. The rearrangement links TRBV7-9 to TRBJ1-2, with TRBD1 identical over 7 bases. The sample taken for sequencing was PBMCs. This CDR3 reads CASSALDRLIYGYTF. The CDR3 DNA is TGTGCCAGCTCCGCCTTGGACAGGTTAATCTATGGCTACACCTTC.